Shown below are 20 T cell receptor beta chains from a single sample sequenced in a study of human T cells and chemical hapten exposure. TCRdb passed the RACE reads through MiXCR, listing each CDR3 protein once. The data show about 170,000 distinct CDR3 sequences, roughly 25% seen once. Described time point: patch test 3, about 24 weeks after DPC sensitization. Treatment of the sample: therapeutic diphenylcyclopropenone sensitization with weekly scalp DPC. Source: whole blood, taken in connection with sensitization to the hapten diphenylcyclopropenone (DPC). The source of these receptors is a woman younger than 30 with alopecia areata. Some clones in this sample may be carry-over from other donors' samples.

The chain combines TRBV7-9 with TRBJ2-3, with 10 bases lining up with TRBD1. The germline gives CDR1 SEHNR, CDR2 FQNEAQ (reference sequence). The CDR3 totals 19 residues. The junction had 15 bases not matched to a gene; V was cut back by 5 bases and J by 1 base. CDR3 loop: CASSPTPADRGGGTDTQYF. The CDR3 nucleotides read TGTGCCAGCAGCCCCACCCCCGCGGACAGGGGGGGAGGCACAGATACGCAGTATTTT. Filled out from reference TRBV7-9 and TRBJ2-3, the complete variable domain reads DTGVSQNPRHKITKRGQNVTFRCDPISEHNRLYWYRQTLGQGPEFLTYFQNEAQLEKSRLLSDRFSAERPKGSFSTLEIQRTEQGDSAMYLCASSPTPADRGGGTDTQYFGPGTRLTVL.

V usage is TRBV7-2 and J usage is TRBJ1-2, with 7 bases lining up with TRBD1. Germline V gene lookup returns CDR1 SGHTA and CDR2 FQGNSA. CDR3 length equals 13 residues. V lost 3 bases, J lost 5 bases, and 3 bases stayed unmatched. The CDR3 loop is CASSLTGRYGYTF. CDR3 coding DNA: TGTGCCAGCAGCTTGACAGGGCGGTATGGCTACACCTTC.

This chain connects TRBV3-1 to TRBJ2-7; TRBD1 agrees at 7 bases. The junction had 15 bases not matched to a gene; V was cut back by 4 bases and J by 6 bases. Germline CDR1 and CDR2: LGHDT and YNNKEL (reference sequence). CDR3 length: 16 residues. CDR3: CASSRKGTVPDGEQYF. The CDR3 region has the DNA TGTGCCAGCAGCCGAAAAGGGACAGTACCTGATGGCGAGCAGTACTTC.

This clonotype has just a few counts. CDR3 region: CASSLVLSGLAGVQETQYF. CDR3 bases: TGTGCCAGCAGCTTAGTTCTTTCCGGACTAGCGGGGGTCCAAGAGACCCAGTACTTC. The chain uses TRBV11-2 and TRBJ2-5, with 13 bases identical to TRBD2. The junction had 9 bases not matched to a gene; V was cut back by 1 base and J by 1 base. The CDR3 runs 19 residues. Per the germline V gene, CDR1 is SGHAT and CDR2 is FQNNGV.

CDR3 amino acids: CASSFVGSNQPQHF. The CDR3 bases are TGTGCCAGCAGTTTCGTGGGCAGCAATCAGCCCCAGCATTTT. The gene calls are TRBV7-9 and TRBJ1-5, with D uncertain. The CDR3 extends over 14 amino acids. V lost 6 bases and J 1 base, leaving 10 bases between the germline ends. Germline V lookup: CDR1 SEHNR, CDR2 FQNEAQ (reference sequence). Using reference TRBV7-9 and TRBJ1-5 for the parts outside the CDR3, the full variable domain is DTGVSQNPRHKITKRGQNVTFRCDPISEHNRLYWYRQTLGQGPEFLTYFQNEAQLEKSRLLSDRFSAERPKGSFSTLEIQRTEQGDSAMYLCASSFVGSNQPQHFGDGTRLSIL.

CDR3 nucleotides: TGTGCCAGCACCCCCGGGACAGGGTACACTGAAGCTTTCTTT. Its translation is CASTPGTGYTEAFF. This chain joins TRBV11-2 and TRBJ1-1, with 9 bases fitting TRBD1. Unmatched junction bases numbered 6, after V lost 7 bases and J lost 3 bases. This CDR3 region has 14 residues. Germline CDR1 reads SGHAT; CDR2 reads FQNNGV.

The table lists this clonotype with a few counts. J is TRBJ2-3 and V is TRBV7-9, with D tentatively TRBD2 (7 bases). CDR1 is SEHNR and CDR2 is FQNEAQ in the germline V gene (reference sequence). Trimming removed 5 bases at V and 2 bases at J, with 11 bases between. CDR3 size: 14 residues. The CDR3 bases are TGTGCCAGCAGCACTGCGGGGGCCACAGATACGCAGTATTTT. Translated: CASSTAGATDTQYF. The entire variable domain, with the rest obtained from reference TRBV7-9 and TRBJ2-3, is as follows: DTGVSQNPRHKITKRGQNVTFRCDPISEHNRLYWYRQTLGQGPEFLTYFQNEAQLEKSRLLSDRFSAERPKGSFSTLEIQRTEQGDSAMYLCASSTAGATDTQYFGPGTRLTVL.

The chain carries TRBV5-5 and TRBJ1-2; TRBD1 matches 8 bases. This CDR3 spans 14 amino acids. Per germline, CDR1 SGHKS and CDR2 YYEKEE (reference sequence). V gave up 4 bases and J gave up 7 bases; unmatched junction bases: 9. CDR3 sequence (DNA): TGTGCCAGCAGCCGTGGAGGACAGGGTGGTGGCTACACCTTC. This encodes CASSRGGQGGGYTF.

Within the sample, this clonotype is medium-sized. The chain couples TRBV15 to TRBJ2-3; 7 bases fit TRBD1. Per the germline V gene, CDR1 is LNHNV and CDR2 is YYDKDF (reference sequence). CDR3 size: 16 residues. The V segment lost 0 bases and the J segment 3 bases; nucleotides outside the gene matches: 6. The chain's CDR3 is CATSRDPGQVTDTQYF. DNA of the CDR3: TGTGCCACCAGCAGAGATCCCGGACAGGTTACAGATACGCAGTATTTT. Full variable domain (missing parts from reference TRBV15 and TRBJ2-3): DAMVIQNPRYQVTQFGKPVTLSCSQTLNHNVMYWYQQKSSQAPKLLFHYYDKDFNNEADTPDNFQSRRPNTSFCFLDIRSPGLGDTAMYLCATSRDPGQVTDTQYFGPGTRLTVL.

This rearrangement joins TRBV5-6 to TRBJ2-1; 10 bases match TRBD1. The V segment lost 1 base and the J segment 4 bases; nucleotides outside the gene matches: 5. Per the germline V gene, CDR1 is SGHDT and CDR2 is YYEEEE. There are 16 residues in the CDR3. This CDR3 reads CASSLHGQGVYNEQFF. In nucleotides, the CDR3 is TGTGCCAGCAGCTTGCATGGACAGGGGGTTTACAATGAGCAGTTCTTC.

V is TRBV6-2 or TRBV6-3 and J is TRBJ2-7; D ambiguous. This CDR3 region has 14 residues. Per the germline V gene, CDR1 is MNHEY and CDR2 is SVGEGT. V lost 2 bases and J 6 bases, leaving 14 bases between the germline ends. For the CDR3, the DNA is TGTGCCAGCAGTTACGCGGACGGATTTCGCGAGCAGTACTTC. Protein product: CASSYADGFREQYF.

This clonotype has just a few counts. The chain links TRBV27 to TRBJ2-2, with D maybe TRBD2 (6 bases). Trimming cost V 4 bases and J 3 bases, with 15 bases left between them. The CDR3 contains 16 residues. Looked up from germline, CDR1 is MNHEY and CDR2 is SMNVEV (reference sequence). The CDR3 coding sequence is TGTGCCAGCAGTTCCCCGCCTAGCGCCTACACCGGGGAGCTGTTTTTT. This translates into CASSSPPSAYTGELFF.

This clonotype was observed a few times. CDR3 bases: TGTGCCAGCAGCTCGGTTGGAGGGAGCTCCTACAATGAGCAGTTCTTC. Its translation: CASSSVGGSSYNEQFF. The V and J genes are TRBV7-2 and TRBJ2-1, with D tentatively TRBD2 (6 bases). The V gene's germline CDR1 is SGHTA and CDR2 FQGNSA. The CDR3 is 16 residues long. The V end lost 4 bases, the J end lost 0 bases, and 13 bases lay between the germline ends.

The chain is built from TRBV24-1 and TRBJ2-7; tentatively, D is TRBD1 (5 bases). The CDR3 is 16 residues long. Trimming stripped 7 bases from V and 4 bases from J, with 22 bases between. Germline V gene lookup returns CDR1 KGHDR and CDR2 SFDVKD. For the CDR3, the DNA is TGTGCCACCAGCTCGAAGAAATCAGACAGACATTACGAGCAGTACTTC. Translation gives CATSSKKSDRHYEQYF.

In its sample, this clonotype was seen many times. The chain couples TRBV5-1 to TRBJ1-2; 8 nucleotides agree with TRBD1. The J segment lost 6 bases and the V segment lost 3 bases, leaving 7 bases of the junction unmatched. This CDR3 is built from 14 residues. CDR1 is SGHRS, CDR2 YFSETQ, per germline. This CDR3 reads CASSWTGQGNGYTF. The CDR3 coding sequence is TGCGCCAGCAGCTGGACCGGACAGGGAAATGGCTACACCTTC.

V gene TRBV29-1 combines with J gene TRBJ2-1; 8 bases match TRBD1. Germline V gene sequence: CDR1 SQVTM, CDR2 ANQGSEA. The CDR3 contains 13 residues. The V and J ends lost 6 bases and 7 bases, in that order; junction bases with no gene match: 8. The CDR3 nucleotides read TGCAGCGTCCTGCCGGACAGGGAGAATGAGCAGTTCTTC. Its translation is CSVLPDRENEQFF.

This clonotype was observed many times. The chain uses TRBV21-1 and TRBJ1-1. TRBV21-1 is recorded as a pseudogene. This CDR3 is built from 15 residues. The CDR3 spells CASSKAGSMNTEAFF. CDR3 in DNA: TGTGCCAGCAGCAAAGCAGGCAGCATGAACACTGAAGCTTTCTTT.

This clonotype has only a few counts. CDR3 amino acids: CASSLAGGVDTQYF. As DNA, the CDR3 is TGCGCCAGCAGCTTGGCGGGAGGGGTAGATACGCAGTATTTT. The chain couples TRBV5-1 to TRBJ2-3, with 8 bases matching TRBD2. After removal of 0 bases from V and 5 bases from J, the junction contained 2 bases not matched to a gene. The CDR3 has 14 amino acids. Germline V gene sequence: CDR1 SGHRS, CDR2 YFSETQ.

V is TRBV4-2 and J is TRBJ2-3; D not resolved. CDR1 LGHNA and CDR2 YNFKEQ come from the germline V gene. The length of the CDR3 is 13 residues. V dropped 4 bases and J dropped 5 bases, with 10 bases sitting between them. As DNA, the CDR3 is TGTGCCAGCAGCCCCCCGACGGAAGATACGCAGTATTTT. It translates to CASSPPTEDTQYF.

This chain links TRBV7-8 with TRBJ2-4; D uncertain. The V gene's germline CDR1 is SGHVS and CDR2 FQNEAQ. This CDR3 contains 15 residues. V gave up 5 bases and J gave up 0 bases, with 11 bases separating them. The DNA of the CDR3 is TGTGCCAGCAGCCCGACGTTCCTAGCCAAAAACATTCAGTACTTC. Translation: CASSPTFLAKNIQYF.